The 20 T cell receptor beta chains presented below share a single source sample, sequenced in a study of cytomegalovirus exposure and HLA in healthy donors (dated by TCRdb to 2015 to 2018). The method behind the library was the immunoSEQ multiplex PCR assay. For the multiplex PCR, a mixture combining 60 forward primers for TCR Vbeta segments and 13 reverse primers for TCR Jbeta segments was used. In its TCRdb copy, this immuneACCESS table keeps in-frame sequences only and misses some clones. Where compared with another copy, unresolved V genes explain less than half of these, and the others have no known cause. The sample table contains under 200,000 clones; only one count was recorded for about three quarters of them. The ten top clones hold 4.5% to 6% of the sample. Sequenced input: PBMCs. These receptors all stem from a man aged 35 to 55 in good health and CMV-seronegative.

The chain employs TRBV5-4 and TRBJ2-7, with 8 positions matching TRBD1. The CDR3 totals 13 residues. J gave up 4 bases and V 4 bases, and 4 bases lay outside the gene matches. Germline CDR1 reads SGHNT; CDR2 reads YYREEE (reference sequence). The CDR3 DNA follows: TGTGCCAGCAGCGAGGACAGGGATTACGAGCAGTACTTC. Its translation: CASSEDRDYEQYF.

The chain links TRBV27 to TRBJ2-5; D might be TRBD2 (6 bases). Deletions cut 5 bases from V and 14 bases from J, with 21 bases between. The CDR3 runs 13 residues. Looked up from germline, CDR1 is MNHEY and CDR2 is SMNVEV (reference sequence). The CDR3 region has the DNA TGTGCCAGCAGTCTGACCAGGGACTTCCTTCCTTACTTC. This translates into CASSLTRDFLPYF.

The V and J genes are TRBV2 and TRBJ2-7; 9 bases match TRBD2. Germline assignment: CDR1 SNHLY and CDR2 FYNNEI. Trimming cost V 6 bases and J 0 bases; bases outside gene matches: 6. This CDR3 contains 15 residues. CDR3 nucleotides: TGTGCCAGCAGCGGAGGACTAGCGTACTCCTACGAGCAGTACTTC. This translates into CASSGGLAYSYEQYF.

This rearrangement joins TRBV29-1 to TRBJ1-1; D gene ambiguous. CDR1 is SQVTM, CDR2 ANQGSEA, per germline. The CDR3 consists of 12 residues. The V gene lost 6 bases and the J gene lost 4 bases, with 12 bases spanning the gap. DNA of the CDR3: TGCAGCGTCGGCCAGCGGGTCACTGAAGCTTTCTTT. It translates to CSVGQRVTEAFF.

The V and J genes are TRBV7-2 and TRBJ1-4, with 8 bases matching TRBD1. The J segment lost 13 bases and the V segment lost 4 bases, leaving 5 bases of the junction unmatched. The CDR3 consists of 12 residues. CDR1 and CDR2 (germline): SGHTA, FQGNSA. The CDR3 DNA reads TGTGCCAGCAGCTCGAACAGGGGGAGACTGTTTTTT. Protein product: CASSSNRGRLFF.

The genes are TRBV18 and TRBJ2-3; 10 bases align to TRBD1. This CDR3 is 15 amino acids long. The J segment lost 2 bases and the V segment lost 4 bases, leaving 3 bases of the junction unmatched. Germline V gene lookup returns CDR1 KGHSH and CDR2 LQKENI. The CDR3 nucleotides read TGTGCCAGCTCACTCAGACAGGGGGCCACAGATACGCAGTATTTT. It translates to CASSLRQGATDTQYF.

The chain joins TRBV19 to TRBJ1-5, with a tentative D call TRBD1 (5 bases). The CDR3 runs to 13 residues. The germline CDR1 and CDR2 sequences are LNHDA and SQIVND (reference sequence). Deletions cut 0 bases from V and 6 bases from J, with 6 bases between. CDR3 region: CASSIEGVQPQHF. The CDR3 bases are TGTGCCAGTAGTATAGAAGGGGTTCAGCCCCAGCATTTT.

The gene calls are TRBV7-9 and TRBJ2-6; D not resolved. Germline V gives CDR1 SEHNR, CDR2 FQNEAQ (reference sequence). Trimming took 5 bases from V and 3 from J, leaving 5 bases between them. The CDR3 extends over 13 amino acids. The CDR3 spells CASSQIGANVLTF. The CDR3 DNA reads TGTGCCAGCAGCCAAATTGGGGCCAACGTCCTGACTTTC.

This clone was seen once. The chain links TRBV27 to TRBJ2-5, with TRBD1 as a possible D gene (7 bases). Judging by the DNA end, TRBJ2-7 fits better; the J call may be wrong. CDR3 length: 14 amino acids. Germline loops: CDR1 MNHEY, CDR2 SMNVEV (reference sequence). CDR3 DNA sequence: TGTGCCAGCACCTCAGGGGGGAGCTCCTACGAGCAGTACTTC. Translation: CASTSGGSSYEQYF.

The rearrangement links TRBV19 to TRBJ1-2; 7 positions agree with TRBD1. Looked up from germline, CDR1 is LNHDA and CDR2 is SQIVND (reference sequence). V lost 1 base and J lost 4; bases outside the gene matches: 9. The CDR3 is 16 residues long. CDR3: CASSIGVGGLAYGYTF. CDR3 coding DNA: TGTGCCAGTAGTATAGGGGTAGGGGGCCTCGCCTATGGCTACACCTTC.

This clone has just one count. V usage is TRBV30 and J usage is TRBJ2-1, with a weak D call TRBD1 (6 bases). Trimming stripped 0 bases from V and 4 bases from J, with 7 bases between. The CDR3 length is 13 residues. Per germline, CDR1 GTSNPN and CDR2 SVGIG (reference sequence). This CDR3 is CAWSVGGYNEQFF. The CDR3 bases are TGTGCCTGGAGTGTAGGGGGTTACAATGAGCAGTTCTTC. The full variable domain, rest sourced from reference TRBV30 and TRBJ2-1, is SQTIHQWPATLVQPVGSPLSLECTVEGTSNPNLYWYRQAAGRGLQLLFYSVGIGQISSEVPQNLSASRPQDRQFILSSKKLLLSDSGFYLCAWSVGGYNEQFFGPGTRLTVL.

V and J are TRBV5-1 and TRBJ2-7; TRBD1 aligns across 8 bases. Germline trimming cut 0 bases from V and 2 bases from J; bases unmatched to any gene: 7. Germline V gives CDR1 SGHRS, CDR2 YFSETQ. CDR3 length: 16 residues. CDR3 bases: TGCGCCAGCAGCTTGGTCTCCGGGACAGGCCCCTACGAGCAGTACTTC. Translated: CASSLVSGTGPYEQYF.

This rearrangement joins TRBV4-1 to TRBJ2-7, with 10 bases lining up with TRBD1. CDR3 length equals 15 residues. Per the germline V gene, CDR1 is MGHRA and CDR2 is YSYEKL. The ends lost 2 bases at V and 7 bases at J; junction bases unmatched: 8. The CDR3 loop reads CASSQTGTGAWEQYF. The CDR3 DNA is TGCGCCAGCAGCCAAACCGGGACAGGGGCGTGGGAGCAGTACTTC.

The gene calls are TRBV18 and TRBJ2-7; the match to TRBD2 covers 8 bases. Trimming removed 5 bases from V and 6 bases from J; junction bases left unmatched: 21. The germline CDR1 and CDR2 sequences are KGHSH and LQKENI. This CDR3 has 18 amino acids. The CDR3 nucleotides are TGTGCCAGCTCAGATTCGGTAGCGGGGAGGCGAAATACGGGCGAGCAGTACTTC. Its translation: CASSDSVAGRRNTGEQYF.

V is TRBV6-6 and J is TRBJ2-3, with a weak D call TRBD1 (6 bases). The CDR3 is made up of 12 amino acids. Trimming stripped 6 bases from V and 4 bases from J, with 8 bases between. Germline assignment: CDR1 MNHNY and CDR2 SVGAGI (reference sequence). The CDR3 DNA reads TGTGCCAGCAGGGGGGCGTCAGATACGCAGTATTTT. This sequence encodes CASRGASDTQYF.

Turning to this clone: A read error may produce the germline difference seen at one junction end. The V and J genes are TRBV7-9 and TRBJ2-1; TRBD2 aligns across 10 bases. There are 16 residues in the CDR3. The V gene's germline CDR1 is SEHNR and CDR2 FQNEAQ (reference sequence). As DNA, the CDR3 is TGTTCCAGCAGCTTAGCGGGAGGCCCCTCCTACAATGAGCAGTTCTTC. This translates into CSSSLAGGPSYNEQFF.

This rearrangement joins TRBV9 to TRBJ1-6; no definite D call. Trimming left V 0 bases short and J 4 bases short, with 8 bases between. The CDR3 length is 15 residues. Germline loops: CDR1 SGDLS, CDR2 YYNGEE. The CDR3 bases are TGTGCCAGCAGCGTAGATGGTCGGTATAATTCACCCCTCCACTTT. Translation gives CASSVDGRYNSPLHF. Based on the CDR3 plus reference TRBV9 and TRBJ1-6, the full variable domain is DSGVTQTPKHLITATGQRVTLRCSPRSGDLSVYWYQQSLDQGLQFLIQYYNGEERAKGNILERFSAQQFPDLHSELNLSSLELGDSALYFCASSVDGRYNSPLHFGNGTRLTVT.

The CDR3 region is CASSRLAERTDTQYF. In DNA form, the CDR3 reads TGTGCCAGTAGCCGACTAGCGGAGCGCACAGATACGCAGTATTTT. The gene calls are TRBV19 and TRBJ2-3, with 9 bases that match TRBD2. Per the germline V gene, CDR1 is LNHDA and CDR2 is SQIVND (reference sequence). V was clipped by 6 bases and J by 1 base; unmatched bases: 5. The CDR3 length is 15 residues.

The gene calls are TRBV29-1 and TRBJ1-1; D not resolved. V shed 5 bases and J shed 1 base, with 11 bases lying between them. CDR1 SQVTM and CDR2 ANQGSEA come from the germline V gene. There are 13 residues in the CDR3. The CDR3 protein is CSVLADWNTEAFF. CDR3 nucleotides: TGCAGCGTTTTGGCAGACTGGAACACTGAAGCTTTCTTT.

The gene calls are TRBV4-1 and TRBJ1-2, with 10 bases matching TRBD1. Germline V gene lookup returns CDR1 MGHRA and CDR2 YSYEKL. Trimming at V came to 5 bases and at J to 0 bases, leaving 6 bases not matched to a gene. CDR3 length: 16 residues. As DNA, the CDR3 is TGCGCCAGCAGCGGGACAGGGGATATTTCTAACTATGGCTACACCTTC. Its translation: CASSGTGDISNYGYTF.